This section outlines one T cell receptor beta chain sequence together with its context. Its antigen remains unidentified. This entry belongs to a study of T cell responses to AZD1222 COVID-19 vaccine. Overall study results and limits: Spike-specific TCRs gained breadth and depth after people received two AZD1222 doses.

Sequenced by immunoSEQ multiplex PCR; TCRdb stores in-frame clones only, minus some. In the table there are about 200,000 clones, roughly nine tenths of which are singletons. Germline V lookup: CDR1 MNHEY, CDR2 SMNVEV (reference sequence). With 2 bases removed from V and 0 bases from J, the gap between germline ends came to 5 bases. The CDR3 consists of 13 residues. This sample comprised peripheral blood, obtained 28 days after the second dose of the MenACWY control vaccine. The chain employs TRBV27 and TRBJ2-7; D remains ambiguous. This receptor was identified in an adult who received the MenACWY meningococcal vaccine as a control. CDR3 DNA: TGTGCCAGCAGTTTAACGGCCTCCTACGAGCAGTACTTC. Translation: CASSLTASYEQYF.